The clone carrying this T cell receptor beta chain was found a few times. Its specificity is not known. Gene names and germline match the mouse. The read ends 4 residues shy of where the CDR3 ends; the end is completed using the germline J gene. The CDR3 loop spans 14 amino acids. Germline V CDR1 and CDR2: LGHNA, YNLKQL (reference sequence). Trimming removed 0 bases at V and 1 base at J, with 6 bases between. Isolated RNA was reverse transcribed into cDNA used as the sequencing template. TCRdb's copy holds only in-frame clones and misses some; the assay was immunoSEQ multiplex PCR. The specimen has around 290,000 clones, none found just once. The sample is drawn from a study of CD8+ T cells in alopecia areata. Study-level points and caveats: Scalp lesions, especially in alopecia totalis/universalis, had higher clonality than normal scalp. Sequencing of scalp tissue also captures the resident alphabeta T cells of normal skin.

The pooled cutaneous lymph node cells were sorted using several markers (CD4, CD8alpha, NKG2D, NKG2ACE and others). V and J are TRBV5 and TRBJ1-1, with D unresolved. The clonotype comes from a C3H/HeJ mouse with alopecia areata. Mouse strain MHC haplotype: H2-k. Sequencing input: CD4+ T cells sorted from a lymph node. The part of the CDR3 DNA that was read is TGTGCCAGCAGCCAAGATTTCAGAAACACA. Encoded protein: CASSQDFRNT. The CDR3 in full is CASSQDFRNTEVFF.